Given below is one T cell receptor beta chain in context. This sample was taken from a study of radiation and T cells in renal cell carcinoma. Method: immunoSEQ multiplex PCR; TCRdb's copy keeps in-frame clones and lacks some. The sample consists of 140,000 to 150,000 clones, approximately 90% of them appearing once. Trimming cost V 0 bases and J 5 bases; bases outside gene matches: 6. The CDR3 length is 15 residues. Germline-derived CDR1 and CDR2 are GTSNPN and SVGIG (reference sequence). Time point denoted: baseline pretreatment blood. As for treatment: 15 Gy SBRT to primary tumor, nephrectomy 4 weeks later.

The sample here was blood, taken from a patient whose treatment included radiotherapy and nephrectomy. The TCR sequence derives from a woman aged 70-85 years with renal cell carcinoma. The chain links TRBV30 to TRBJ2-3; 9 bases are shared with TRBD2. The CDR3, as DNA: TGTGCCTGGAGTGTAGGCGGGGGGGAAATAGATACGCAGTATTTT. As protein: CAWSVGGGEIDTQYF.